This T cell receptor (beta chain) derives from a study of blood T cell repertoires in COVID-19. Overall study context: Samples of COVID-19 (acute and convalescent) were obtained from the United States, Italy and Spain.

Clones were sequenced by immunoSEQ multiplex PCR, and TCRdb holds only the in-frame ones, with some missing. The sample lists approximately 480,000 clones, about 88% occurring once. V lost 6 bases and J lost 6, with 11 bases in between. This CDR3 region has 12 residues. Looked up from germline, CDR1 is MNHEY and CDR2 is SVGAGI. Sequences were obtained from peripheral blood. This TCR came from a man aged 18 to 29 with COVID-19, enrolled during active disease. The rearrangement uses TRBV6-5 and TRBJ1-1; maybe TRBD1 (6 bases). As DNA, the CDR3 is TGTGCCAGCAGAAGACAGGCCTCTGAAGCTTTCTTT. This codes for CASRRQASEAFF.